This entry is about one T cell receptor beta chain. No antigen is known for it. Base qualities are not provided; no much larger clone lies one nucleotide away. Each collaborating institution followed its own protocols to collect whole blood in K2EDTA tubes. For TCRbeta analysis, collaborators shipped samples in one of three forms: frozen whole blood, isolated PBMCs, or DNA extracted from either of those sample types. These data originate in a study of blood T cell repertoires in COVID-19 (TCRdb year 2020). Concerning the study at large: Collaborator samples came from the United States, Italy and Spain and covered acute and convalescent phases of COVID-19. The material from the prospective study consisted of cDNA or gDNA derived from T cells, B-cell-depleted T cells, or PBMCs. A freely available public database, intended as a resource for researchers studying the immune response to SARS-CoV-2, is where the repertoires were released. Subjects who had been exposed to COVID-19, were actively infected with it, or had recovered from it provided the deeply sampled blood TCRbeta repertoires that made up the dataset. The sample metadata nearly always contained a de-identified subject ID, COVID-19 status, age in years and sex. The samples were drawn from two sources: the first 160 participants of the ongoing ImmuneRACE study, and 1,000 to 1,500 subjects contributed by 6 global collaborators. Where available, HLA class I and class II types were taken from metadata supplied by the sample provider and were not determined by assay-based typing. General study outcomes and caveats: The quantity of clinical and demographic metadata differed by source and by participant and was supplied without curation.

The immunoSEQ Assay, a bias-controlled multiplex PCR, was used to amplify TCRbeta CDR3 regions from genomic DNA. In the paper's pipeline: The number of nucleated cells in each sample was estimated by amplification of reference gene primers within the assay. To quantify the absolute abundance of each unique TCRbeta CDR3 rearrangement, sequence reads were collapsed and filtered. For each sample, productive Simpson clonality was calculated as the square root of Simpson's diversity index over productive rearrangements. TCRdb limited this immuneACCESS table to in-frame rearrangements with V and J called. A share of clones is missing; checked studies link under half to unresolved V genes, and the rest is unexplained. From that table come the V and J calls and clone size; the DNA was used to work out D and trimming. The sample table records some 170,000 clones; 87% of these occur just once. The ten largest make up around 1.5% of the sample.

The junction shows trimming of 8 bases on V and 1 base on J, plus 15 bases between the germline ends. In the germline V gene, CDR1 corresponds to MNHEY and CDR2 to SVGAGI. From cysteine to phenylalanine, the CDR3 is 15 amino acids long. Only the CDR3 part of the read is kept: 45 bases, read in frame from the first base. Sequences were obtained from peripheral blood. This clonotype was obtained from a woman aged 45-65 years with acute or convalescent COVID-19. The V gene is TRBV6-5 and the J gene is TRBJ1-3; TRBD1 is a weak D gene call, 5 bases matching. The CDR3: CASRGYTSSGNTIYF. The sequenced DNA: TGTGCCAGCCGGGGGTACACTAGTTCTGGAAACACCATATATTTT.